Listed here is a single TCR beta chain. Its target is unknown. Profiling relied on immunoSEQ multiplex PCR, and the TCRdb table lists in-frame clones only, not all of them. The sample contains 35,000 to 40,000 clones, more than 70% of which appear only once. These data are taken from a study of OX40 agonist ivuxolimab in advanced cancers. At the level of the study: People who had prior anti-PD-1, anti-PD-L1 or anti-CTLA-4 therapy could take part, and about 40% had some. Study results and caveats: The authors also found low normalized T-cell clonal expansion in some nonresponders. Clonal expansion was seen in CD4+ and CD8+ blood T cells by week 6 at 0.1 to 3.0 mg/kg.

CDR1 and CDR2 from the germline V gene are PRHDT and FYEKMQ (reference sequence). The ends lost 0 bases at V and 5 bases at J; junction bases unmatched: 5. This CDR3 spans 15 amino acids. This TCR derives from an adult with an advanced solid tumor such as melanoma, head and neck, liver or kidney cancer. The V gene is TRBV13, the J gene TRBJ2-7; 9 positions match TRBD2. The material sequenced was CD4+ or CD8+ T cells sorted from blood, taken in a trial of the OX40 agonist ivuxolimab. CDR3 residues: CASSLGREGLNEQYF. The CDR3 nucleotides read TGTGCCAGCAGCTTAGGGCGGGAGGGCCTGAACGAGCAGTACTTC.